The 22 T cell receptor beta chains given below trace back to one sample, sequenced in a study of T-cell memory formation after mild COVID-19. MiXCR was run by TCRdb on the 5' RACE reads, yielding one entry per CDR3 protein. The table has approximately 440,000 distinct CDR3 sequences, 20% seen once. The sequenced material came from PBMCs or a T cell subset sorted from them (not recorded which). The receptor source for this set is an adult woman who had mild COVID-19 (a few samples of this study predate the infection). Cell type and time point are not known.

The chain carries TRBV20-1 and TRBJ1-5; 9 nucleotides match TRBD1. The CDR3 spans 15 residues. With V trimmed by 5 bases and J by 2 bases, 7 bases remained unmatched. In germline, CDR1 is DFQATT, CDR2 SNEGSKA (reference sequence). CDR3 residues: CSAWGQGAGNQPQHF. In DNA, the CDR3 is TGCAGTGCTTGGGGACAGGGCGCGGGCAATCAGCCCCAGCATTTT.

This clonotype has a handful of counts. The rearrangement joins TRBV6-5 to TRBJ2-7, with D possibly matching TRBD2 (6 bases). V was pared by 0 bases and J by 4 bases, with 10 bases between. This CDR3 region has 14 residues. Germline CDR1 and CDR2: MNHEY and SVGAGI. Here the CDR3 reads CASSYSQRGYEQYF. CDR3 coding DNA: TGTGCCAGCAGTTACTCCCAACGGGGGTACGAGCAGTACTTC.

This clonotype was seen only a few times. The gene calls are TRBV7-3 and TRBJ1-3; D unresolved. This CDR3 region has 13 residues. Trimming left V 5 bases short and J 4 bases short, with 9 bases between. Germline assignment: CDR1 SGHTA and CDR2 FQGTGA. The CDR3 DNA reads TGTGCCAGCAGCATCAAACAGGGAAACACCATATATTTT. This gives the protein CASSIKQGNTIYF.

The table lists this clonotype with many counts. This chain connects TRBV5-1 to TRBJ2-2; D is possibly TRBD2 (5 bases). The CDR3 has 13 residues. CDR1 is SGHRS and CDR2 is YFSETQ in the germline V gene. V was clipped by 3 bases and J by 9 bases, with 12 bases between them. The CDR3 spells CASSYNAGRELFF. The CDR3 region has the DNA TGCGCCAGCAGCTACAACGCGGGCAGGGAGCTGTTTTTT. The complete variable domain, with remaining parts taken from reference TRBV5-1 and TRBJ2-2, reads KAGVTQTPRYLIKTRGQQVTLSCSPISGHRSVSWYQQTPGQGLQFLFEYFSETQRNKGNFPGRFSGRQFSNSRSEMNVSTLELGDSALYLCASSYNAGRELFFGEGSRLTVL.

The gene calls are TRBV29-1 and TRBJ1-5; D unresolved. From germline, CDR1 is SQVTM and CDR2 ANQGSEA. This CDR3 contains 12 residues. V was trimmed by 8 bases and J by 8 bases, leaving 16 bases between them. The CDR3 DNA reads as TGCAGCACCGGAGGTGGGCGGGAGCCCCAGCATTTT. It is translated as CSTGGGREPQHF.

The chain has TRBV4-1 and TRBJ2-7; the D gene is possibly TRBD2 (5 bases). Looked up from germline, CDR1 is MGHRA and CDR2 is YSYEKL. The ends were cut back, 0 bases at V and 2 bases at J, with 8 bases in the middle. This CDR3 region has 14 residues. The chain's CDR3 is CASSQEERPYEQYF. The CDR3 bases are TGCGCCAGCAGCCAAGAGGAGCGGCCCTACGAGCAGTACTTC.

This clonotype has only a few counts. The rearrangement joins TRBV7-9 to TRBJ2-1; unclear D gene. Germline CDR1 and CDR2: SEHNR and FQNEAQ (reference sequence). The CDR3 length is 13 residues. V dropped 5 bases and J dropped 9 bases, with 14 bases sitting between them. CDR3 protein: CASSTRHGGEQFF. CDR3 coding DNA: TGTGCCAGCAGCACACGCCATGGTGGTGAGCAGTTCTTC.

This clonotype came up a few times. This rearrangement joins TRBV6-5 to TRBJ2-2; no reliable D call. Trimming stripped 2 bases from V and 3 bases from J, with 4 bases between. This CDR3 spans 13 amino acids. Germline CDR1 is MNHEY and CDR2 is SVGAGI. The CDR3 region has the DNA TGTGCCAGCAGTTACGGGGACACCGGGGAGCTGTTTTTT. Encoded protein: CASSYGDTGELFF.

The CDR3 sequence: CASSQGGSDVNEQFF. Here the CDR3 DNA reads TGCGCCAGCAGCCAAGGAGGGTCTGACGTCAATGAGCAGTTCTTC. V is TRBV4-3 and J is TRBJ2-1, with TRBD2 as a possible D gene (5 bases). Germline loops: CDR1 LGHNA, CDR2 YSLEER. Deletions cut 1 base from V and 6 bases from J, with 13 bases between. This CDR3 comprises 15 residues.

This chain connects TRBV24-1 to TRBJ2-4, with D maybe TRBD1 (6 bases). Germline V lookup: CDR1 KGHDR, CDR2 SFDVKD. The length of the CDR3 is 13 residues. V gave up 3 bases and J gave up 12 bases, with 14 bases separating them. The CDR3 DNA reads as TGTGCCACCAGTGATGCCGGGACACAGACTCAGTACTTC. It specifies CATSDAGTQTQYF.

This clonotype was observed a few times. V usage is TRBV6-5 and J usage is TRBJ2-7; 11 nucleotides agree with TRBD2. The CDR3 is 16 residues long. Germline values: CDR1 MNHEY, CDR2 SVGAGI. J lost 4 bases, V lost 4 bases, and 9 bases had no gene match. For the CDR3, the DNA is TGTGCCAGCAGTTCGGCCGGGACTAGCGGTTTGTACGAGCAGTACTTC. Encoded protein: CASSSAGTSGLYEQYF.

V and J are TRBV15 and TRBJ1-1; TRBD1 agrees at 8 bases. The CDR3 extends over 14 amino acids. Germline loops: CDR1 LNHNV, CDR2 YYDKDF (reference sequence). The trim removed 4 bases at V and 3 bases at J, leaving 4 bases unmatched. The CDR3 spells CATSIRTGYTEAFF. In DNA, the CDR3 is TGTGCCACCAGCATCCGGACAGGGTACACTGAAGCTTTCTTT.

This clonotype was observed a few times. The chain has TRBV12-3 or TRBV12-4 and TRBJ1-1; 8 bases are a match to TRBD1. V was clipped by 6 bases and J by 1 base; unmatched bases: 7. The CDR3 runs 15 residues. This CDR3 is CASRSGQGGNTEAFF. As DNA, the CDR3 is TGTGCCAGCAGATCCGGACAGGGTGGGAACACTGAAGCTTTCTTT.

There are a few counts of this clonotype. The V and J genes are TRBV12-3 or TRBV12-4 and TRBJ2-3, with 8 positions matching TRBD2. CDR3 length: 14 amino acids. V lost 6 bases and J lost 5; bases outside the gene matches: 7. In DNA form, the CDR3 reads TGTGCCAGCAGCCCCAGCGGGAGAAGAGATACGCAGTATTTT. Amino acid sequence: CASSPSGRRDTQYF.

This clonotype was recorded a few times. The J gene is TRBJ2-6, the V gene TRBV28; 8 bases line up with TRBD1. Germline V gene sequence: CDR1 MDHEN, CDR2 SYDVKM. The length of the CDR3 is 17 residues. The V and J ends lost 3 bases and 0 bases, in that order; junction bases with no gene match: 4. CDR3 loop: CASSLTGDSSGANVLTF. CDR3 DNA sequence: TGTGCCAGCAGTTTGACAGGGGACAGCTCTGGGGCCAACGTCCTGACTTTC.

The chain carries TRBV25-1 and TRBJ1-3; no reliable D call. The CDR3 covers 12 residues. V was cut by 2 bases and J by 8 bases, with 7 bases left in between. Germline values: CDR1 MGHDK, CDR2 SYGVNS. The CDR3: CASSERMDTIYF. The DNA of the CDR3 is TGTGCCAGCAGTGAAAGGATGGACACCATATATTTT.

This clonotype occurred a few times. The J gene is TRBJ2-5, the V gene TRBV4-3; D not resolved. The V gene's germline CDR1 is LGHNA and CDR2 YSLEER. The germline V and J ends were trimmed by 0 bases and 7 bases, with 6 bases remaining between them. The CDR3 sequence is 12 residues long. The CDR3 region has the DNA TGCGCCAGCAGCCAAGATTGGGGGACCCAGTACTTC. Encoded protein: CASSQDWGTQYF.

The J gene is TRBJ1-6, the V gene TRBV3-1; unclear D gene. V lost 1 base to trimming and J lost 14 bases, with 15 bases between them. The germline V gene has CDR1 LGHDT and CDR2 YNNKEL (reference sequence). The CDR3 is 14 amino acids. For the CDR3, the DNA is TGTGCCAGCAGCCAAGGGGGAGGGTTGGGGTCCCTCCACTTT. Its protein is CASSQGGGLGSLHF.

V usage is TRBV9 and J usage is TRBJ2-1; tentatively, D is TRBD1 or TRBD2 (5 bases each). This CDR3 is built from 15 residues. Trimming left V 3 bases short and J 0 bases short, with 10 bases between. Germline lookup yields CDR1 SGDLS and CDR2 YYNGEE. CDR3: CASSAPGTSYNEQFF. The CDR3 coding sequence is TGTGCCAGCAGCGCCCCCGGGACCTCCTACAATGAGCAGTTCTTC.

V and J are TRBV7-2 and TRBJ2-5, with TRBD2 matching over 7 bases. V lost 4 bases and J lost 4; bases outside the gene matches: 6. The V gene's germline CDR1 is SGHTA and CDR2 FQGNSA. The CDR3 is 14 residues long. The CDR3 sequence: CASSSPPGGETQYF. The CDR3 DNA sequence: TGTGCCAGCAGCTCGCCCCCGGGAGGAGAGACCCAGTACTTC.

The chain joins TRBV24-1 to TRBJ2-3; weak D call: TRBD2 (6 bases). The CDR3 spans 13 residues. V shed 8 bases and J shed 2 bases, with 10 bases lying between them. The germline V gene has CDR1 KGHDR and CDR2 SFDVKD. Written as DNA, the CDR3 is TGTGCCACCAAGAGGGGACTCACAGATACGCAGTATTTT. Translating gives CATKRGLTDTQYF.

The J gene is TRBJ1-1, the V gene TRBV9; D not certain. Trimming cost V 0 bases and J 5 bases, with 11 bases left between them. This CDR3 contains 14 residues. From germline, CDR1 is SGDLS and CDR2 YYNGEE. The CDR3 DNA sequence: TGTGCCAGCAGCGTAGATTTTTGGGGAACTGAAGCTTTCTTT. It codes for CASSVDFWGTEAFF.